These 21 T cell receptor beta chains originate from one sample sequenced in a study of cytomegalovirus exposure and HLA in healthy donors. Amplification used 60 Vbeta primers and 13 Jbeta primers. Profiling relied on immunoSEQ multiplex PCR, and the TCRdb table lists in-frame clones only, not all of them. The data contain 85,000 to 120,000 clones, over 75% of them singletons. The source material was PBMCs. The receptor source for this set is a man aged 55 to 69 in good health and CMV-seronegative.

The V gene is TRBV7-2, the J gene TRBJ2-7; 14 bases are a match to TRBD2. The CDR3 sequence is 16 residues long. Trimming removed 5 bases from V and 4 bases from J; junction bases left unmatched: 7. Germline CDR1 is SGHTA and CDR2 is FQGNSA. The CDR3 reads CASSLAGLAGAYEQYV. CDR3 nucleotides: TGTGCCAGCAGCCTGGCGGGACTAGCGGGGGCGTACGAGCAGTACGTC.

The J gene is TRBJ2-5, the V gene TRBV5-4; 10 bases match TRBD2. V lost 2 bases and J lost 1; bases outside the gene matches: 2. This CDR3 comprises 15 residues. CDR1 and CDR2 from the germline V gene are SGHNT and YYREEE (reference sequence). Here the CDR3 DNA reads TGTGCCAGCAGCTTAGCGGGGGGGCTCCAAGAGACCCAGTACTTC. The encoded protein is CASSLAGGLQETQYF.

Written as DNA, the CDR3 is TGTGCCAGCAGCTTAACTGTGAACACTGAAGCTTTCTTT. It encodes CASSLTVNTEAFF. This chain joins TRBV7-9 and TRBJ1-1; D not certain. Germline V gene data show CDR1 as SEHNR and CDR2 as FQNEAQ (reference sequence). The CDR3 length is 13 residues. V lost 2 bases and J 0 bases, leaving 4 bases between the germline ends.

The chain uses TRBV9 and TRBJ2-3, with D perhaps TRBD2 (6 bases). Germline-derived CDR1 and CDR2 are SGDLS and YYNGEE. The CDR3 length is 15 residues. Trimming took off 0 bases at V and 2 bases at J, with 10 bases between the two ends. The CDR3 DNA reads TGTGCCAGCAGCGTAGTCGGGGGATCCACAGATACGCAGTATTTT. Amino acid sequence: CASSVVGGSTDTQYF. Combining the CDR3 with reference TRBV9 and TRBJ2-3 gives the whole variable domain DSGVTQTPKHLITATGQRVTLRCSPRSGDLSVYWYQQSLDQGLQFLIQYYNGEERAKGNILERFSAQQFPDLHSELNLSSLELGDSALYFCASSVVGGSTDTQYFGPGTRLTVL.

On this clone: Germline is not matched at one junction end, which may reflect a read error. The chain is built from TRBV2 and TRBJ2-3; possible D gene TRBD1, 5 bases. CDR1 is SNHLY, CDR2 FYNNEI, per germline. The CDR3 has 16 amino acids. DNA of the CDR3: TGTGCCAGCAGTTATGACAGAAGCAGAGGTCCCAACCCCCGTAATTTT. Amino acids: CASSYDRSRGPNPRNF.

The CDR3 DNA follows: TGTGCCAGCAGCCGGACGGGAAATACGCAGTATTTT. The encoded protein is CASSRTGNTQYF. The rearrangement links TRBV7-2 to TRBJ2-3, with a weak D call TRBD2 (5 bases). CDR3 length: 12 residues. Trimming removed 5 bases from V and 7 bases from J, with 10 bases in between. CDR1 is SGHTA and CDR2 is FQGNSA in the germline V gene.

The CDR3: CASSEGPGTGYTGELFF. The CDR3 region has the DNA TGTGCCAGCAGTGAAGGTCCGGGGACAGGATACACCGGGGAGCTGTTTTTT. This chain uses TRBV2 with TRBJ2-2; 8 bases map to TRBD1. CDR1 and CDR2 from the germline V gene are SNHLY and FYNNEI. The CDR3 consists of 17 residues. V was pared by 1 base and J by 3 bases, with 7 bases of the junction left unmatched.

The chain carries TRBV5-6 and TRBJ2-4; 8 positions agree with TRBD1. The CDR3 is 15 amino acids. Germline V gene data show CDR1 as SGHDT and CDR2 as YYEEEE. V lost 2 bases and J lost 5; bases outside the gene matches: 6. The DNA for the CDR3 is TGTGCCAGCAGCTTCTCCGGGACAGGTCAAAACATTCAGTACTTC. Amino acid sequence: CASSFSGTGQNIQYF.

The V call is TRBV28, the J call TRBJ1-2; 8 bases map to TRBD1. Germline V gives CDR1 MDHEN, CDR2 SYDVKM. The length of the CDR3 is 13 residues. Losses at the gene ends were 6 bases for V and 8 bases for J; bases not matched to a gene: 8. The CDR3 DNA sequence: TGTGCCAGCAGCCTTCACAGGGGGAGCGGCTACACCTTC. This translates into CASSLHRGSGYTF.

J is TRBJ1-2 and V is TRBV4-2; D uncertain. Germline V gene data show CDR1 as LGHNA and CDR2 as YNFKEQ. CDR3 length: 14 amino acids. V dropped 0 bases and J dropped 3 bases, with 8 bases sitting between them. DNA of the CDR3: TGTGCCAGCAGCCAAGATACGCGGGACTATGGCTACACCTTC. This codes for CASSQDTRDYGYTF.

This clone was counted a few times. The chain uses TRBV9 and TRBJ2-3; 11 bases align to TRBD2. The CDR3 sequence is 13 residues long. The V and J ends lost 5 bases and 6 bases, in that order; junction bases with no gene match: 2. In germline, CDR1 is SGDLS, CDR2 YYNGEE. CDR3 region: CASSGTSGDTQYF. The CDR3 region has the DNA TGTGCCAGCAGTGGGACTAGCGGTGATACGCAGTATTTT.

The V call is TRBV6-5, the J call TRBJ1-2; D gene uncertain. Trimming left V 5 bases short and J 2 bases short, with 9 bases between. Looked up from germline, CDR1 is MNHEY and CDR2 is SVGAGI. The length of the CDR3 is 13 residues. The CDR3 protein is CASSERGNYGYTF. The CDR3 nucleotides are TGTGCCAGCAGTGAACGAGGGAACTATGGCTACACCTTC.

Only a few counts were recorded for this clone. The chain is built from TRBV4-1 and TRBJ1-1; the D is unclear. The germline V gene has CDR1 MGHRA and CDR2 YSYEKL. Deletions cut 5 bases from V and 12 bases from J, with 19 bases between. The CDR3 spans 13 residues. CDR3 bases: TGCGCCAGCAGCGGCCTTAGAGCGGCTATACCTTTCTTT. Protein sequence: CASSGLRAAIPFF.

The V and J genes are TRBV6-5 and TRBJ1-4; tentative D call: TRBD1 (6 bases). Germline-derived CDR1 and CDR2 are MNHEY and SVGAGI. This CDR3 spans 14 amino acids. Trimming stripped 6 bases from V and 8 bases from J, with 16 bases between. DNA for the CDR3: TGTGCCAGCAGAGACTCGACTCAGGGGGAAAAACTGTTTTTT. Its translation is CASRDSTQGEKLFF.

V and J are TRBV4-2 and TRBJ1-4, with 8 nucleotides matching TRBD1. V gave up 4 bases and J gave up 8 bases; unmatched junction bases: 6. The CDR3 runs to 14 residues. CDR1 and CDR2 from the germline V gene are LGHNA and YNFKEQ. The CDR3 nucleotides read TGTGCCAGCAGCCTCGGGACAGGAAGAGAAAAACTGTTTTTT. This translates into CASSLGTGREKLFF.

The chain carries TRBV2 and TRBJ1-2, with D perhaps matching TRBD1 (6 bases). The V and J ends lost 2 bases and 4 bases respectively, with 14 bases between them. CDR3 length: 15 amino acids. From germline, CDR1 is SNHLY and CDR2 FYNNEI. This CDR3 reads CASSERQGYIYGYTF. The CDR3 DNA reads TGTGCCAGCAGTGAACGGCAGGGGTATATCTATGGCTACACCTTC.

This chain uses TRBV28 with TRBJ2-5; D possibly corresponds to TRBD1 (6 bases). V was clipped by 5 bases and J by 13 bases, with 14 bases between them. This CDR3 is 11 amino acids long. Per the germline V gene, CDR1 is MDHEN and CDR2 is SYDVKM. The DNA for the CDR3 is TGTGCCAGCAGTATACCAGGGGTGTGGTACTTC. Translating it yields CASSIPGVWYF.

The chain is built from TRBV15 and TRBJ2-7; 8 bases map to TRBD2. The CDR3 is 14 residues long. J gave up 7 bases and V 3 bases, and 8 bases lay outside the gene matches. In germline, CDR1 is LNHNV, CDR2 YYDKDF (reference sequence). The CDR3 sequence: CATSRRAGGGEQYF. CDR3 coding DNA: TGTGCCACCAGCAGGCGTGCGGGGGGCGGGGAGCAGTACTTC.

This clone was seen a few times. V gene TRBV6-5 combines with J gene TRBJ2-7; D perhaps matches TRBD1 (5 bases). Germline loops: CDR1 MNHEY, CDR2 SVGAGI. The CDR3 has 14 residues. V shed 5 bases and J shed 0 bases, with 11 bases lying between them. CDR3: CASSPSRASYEQYV. CDR3 bases: TGTGCCAGCAGTCCCTCCAGGGCCTCCTACGAGCAGTACGTC.

The chain is built from TRBV28 and TRBJ1-2, with D maybe TRBD1 (5 bases). The CDR3 totals 13 residues. Trimming shortened V by 6 bases and J by 8 bases, and 16 bases separated the two germline ends. Germline V gives CDR1 MDHEN, CDR2 SYDVKM. The CDR3 DNA follows: TGTGCCAGCAGAGGAGGGGTGTCAGCAGGCTACACCTTC. Translated, it gives CASRGGVSAGYTF.

The chain carries TRBV18 and TRBJ1-4; 9 bases fit TRBD1. The CDR3 extends over 16 amino acids. The ends lost 5 bases at V and 10 bases at J; junction bases unmatched: 14. CDR1 and CDR2 (germline): KGHSH, LQKENI. As DNA, the CDR3 is TGTGCCAGCTCAAATTCCATGGGGACAGGGCTTGGAAAACTGTTTTTT. Encoded protein: CASSNSMGTGLGKLFF. The variable domain in full, completed from reference TRBV18 and TRBJ1-4, reads NAGVMQNPRHLVRRRGQEARLRCSPMKGHSHVYWYRQLPEEGLKFMVYLQKENIIDESGMPKERFSAEFPKEGPSILRIQQVVRGDSAAYFCASSNSMGTGLGKLFFGSGTQLSVL.